This record concerns one T cell receptor beta chain sequence. The antigen it recognizes is unknown. No base quality values were provided; no much bigger clone lies one nucleotide off. Using the deep immunoSEQ assay, TCR CDR3 regions were amplified from genomic DNA by multiplex PCR. For each cell subset, the extracted genomic DNA was distributed evenly across all wells of several immunoSEQ 96-well plates, and each plate served as one replicate. For sorted subsets, approximately 200 ng of genomic DNA, equivalent to 25,000 to 35,000 T cell genomes, went into each replicate PCR. Purified libraries were measured with a Qubit 3.0 fluorometer, size-checked on a Bioanalyzer 2100, and measured again with the KAPA Library Quantification kit. Each immunoSEQ 96-well plate was sequenced on its own single-read 150-cycle Illumina NextSeq 550 flow cell. In the source study's methods: Because the immunoSEQ output held only junctional sequences and lacked quality scores, the filtering could not match the filtering applied to full-length reads. To assign V/J genes and CDR3, sequences were annotated against IMGT germline references using PyIR, a Python wrapper for IgBLAST v1.9. Reads with weak V/J assignments (E-value above 1e-6), missing CDR3, stop codons, out-of-frame junctions, or ambiguous translated residues were removed. V3J clonotypes were defined by identical inferred V gene, J gene, and CDR3 amino acid sequence. To compute the percentage overlap between repertoires, the number of shared unique clonotypes was divided by the size of the smaller repertoire. Richness of each repertoire was evaluated using RTK rarefaction, the Chao1 estimator, and Recon v2.1 estimates of unobserved clonotypes. OLGA was used to compute generation probabilities for all TCRbeta clonotypes that the gDNA method yielded from a handful of donors. This immuneACCESS table, as held by TCRdb, lists in-frame sequences with V and J called but not all clones. Of the missing ones, under half trace to an unresolved V gene in checked studies; the others have no known cause. V and J calls and clone size are given by that table; D and trimming were obtained from the DNA. The table for this sample lists millions of clones; more than 85% of them were counted only once. The ten largest clones take up 0.35% to 0.5% of the sample.

Donors were healthy HIV-negative adults with no recently reported acute infections or vaccinations. Every donor was a Caucasian adult living in Nashville, Tennessee, USA. CD4+ T cells were enriched by magnetic negative selection, after which naive cells were positively selected on CD45RA and the negative fraction was taken as the memory subset. Blood was collected by leukapheresis, and PBMCs were isolated by Ficoll-Histopaque density gradient centrifugation and then cryopreserved in liquid nitrogen vapor phase. Purity and quantity of every magnetically sorted T cell population were checked by analytical flow cytometry. Genomic DNA was isolated from each sorted fraction and quantified by UV absorbance on a Nanodrop 2000c. These data belong to a study of shared clonotypes between healthy human individuals (dated by TCRdb to the early 2020s). Some background on the complete study: The cohort comprised a couple of women and three men aged 18 to 49 years. Libraries were prepared and TCR repertoires were sequenced by different laboratories using diverse techniques, in order to increase sequencing depth and limit assay-specific biases. Leukapheresis yielded between about 0.9 and 8.9 billion PBMCs per donor. Per donor, three plates each were used for CD4 naive and CD4 memory, two for CD8 naive, and one for CD8 memory. To estimate repertoire size and how much clonotypes are shared between individuals, the study performed deep sequencing of blood TCR repertoires from roughly five healthy adults. General conclusions and limits of the study: Compared with non-shared clonotypes, the clonotypes found in all four sorted-subset donors had higher generation probabilities. Pairwise subsampling led to the expectation that sequencing depth would affect the degree of clonotype sharing among donors. Across a handful of donors, about 4.5% of naive CD4, around 3.5% of naive CD8, under 2.5% of memory CD4, and about 0.4% of memory CD8 clonotypes were shared. Naive subsets generally had larger estimated clonotype richness than memory subsets. Because the study included only a small number of donors, the genetic and exposure-history diversity represented was limited. Sampling was restricted to blood, and TCR repertoires in tissues likely differ from the TCR repertoires found in blood. Incomplete sequencing was indicated by rarefaction of sorted-subset datasets, despite the large sequencing depth.

Spanning cysteine to phenylalanine, the CDR3 consists of 15 amino acids. The sequence is cut down to CDR3 DNA, 45 bases in frame from base 1. Via the germline V gene, CDR1 is KGHSH and CDR2 LQKENI. The germline ends are 15 bases apart after V is trimmed by 3 bases and J by 5 bases. The receptor was isolated from a young man in good health. Some clones in this sample may be carry-over from other donors' samples. Input material: naive CD4+ T cells from PBMCs. In light of the paper, this sample's cell subset or site label describes: CD45RA+ positively selected. The chain joins TRBV18 to TRBJ2-3; the D gene is perhaps TRBD2, on 6 matching bases. The nucleotide sequence reads TGTGCCAGCTCACCGGCCGGGACTCGGCGAGATACGCAGTATTTT. The resulting protein is CASSPAGTRRDTQYF.